These T cell receptor beta chains were read from a single sample in a study of tumor and adjacent non-tumor tissue in lung cancer. MiXCR, run by TCRdb on the multiplex PCR reads, gives a single entry per CDR3 protein. The sample lists 50,000 to 60,000 distinct CDR3 sequences, just under 75% seen once, with 23% in the top ten. The sample taken for sequencing was distant non-tumor lung tissue. Source of these receptors: a woman aged 55-69 years with non-small cell lung cancer. Each CDR3 is given with its conserved first and last residue.

>TRBJ1-3|TRBV4-3
CASSQDRGGITGNAIYF
>TRBJ2-1|TRBV11-1
CASSQGFAASSYNEHFF
>TRBJ2-4|TRBV4-3
CASSQDIGELGQNIQYF
>TRBJ1-1|TRBV12-5
CASGLVSGAEAFF
>TRBJ2-1|TRBV29-1
CSVAGRYVNGEQFF
>TRBJ2-4|TRBV4-3
CASSMGTGERNIQYF
>TRBJ2-3|TRBV24-1
CATSDPEQGRADTQYF
>TRBJ2-3|TRBV6-2/TRBV6-3
CANRLAGSFSIDTQYF
>TRBJ2-2|TRBV6-2/TRBV6-3
CASGLGGAQHTGELFF
>TRBJ2-6|TRBV11-2
CASSNQSGVNVLTF
>TRBJ1-4|TRBV6-2/TRBV6-3
CVSCSGGAGEKLFF
>TRBJ1-5|TRBV6-5
CGSSYSMGQPQHF
>TRBJ1-2|TRBV11-1
CASSNGHGGFGYTF
>TRBJ2-7|TRBV7-8
CASSENPGLNYEHYF
>TRBJ1-5|TRBV28
CASSPPTGYQRQHF
>TRBJ1-2|TRBV28
CVSSLQPAYGYTF
>TRBJ1-6|TRBV12-3/TRBV12-4
CAIGVGGKNSPLHF
>TRBJ1-1|TRBV4-3
CASSLPGDTEAFF
>TRBJ2-3|TRBV18
CASSPASQADTQYF
>TRBJ1-3|TRBV11-2
CASSLRADPIGNTIYF
>TRBJ1-6|TRBV11-2
CASADFANLGPSSPLHF
>TRBJ1-2|TRBV12-3/TRBV12-4
CVSSLQGAKTGYTF